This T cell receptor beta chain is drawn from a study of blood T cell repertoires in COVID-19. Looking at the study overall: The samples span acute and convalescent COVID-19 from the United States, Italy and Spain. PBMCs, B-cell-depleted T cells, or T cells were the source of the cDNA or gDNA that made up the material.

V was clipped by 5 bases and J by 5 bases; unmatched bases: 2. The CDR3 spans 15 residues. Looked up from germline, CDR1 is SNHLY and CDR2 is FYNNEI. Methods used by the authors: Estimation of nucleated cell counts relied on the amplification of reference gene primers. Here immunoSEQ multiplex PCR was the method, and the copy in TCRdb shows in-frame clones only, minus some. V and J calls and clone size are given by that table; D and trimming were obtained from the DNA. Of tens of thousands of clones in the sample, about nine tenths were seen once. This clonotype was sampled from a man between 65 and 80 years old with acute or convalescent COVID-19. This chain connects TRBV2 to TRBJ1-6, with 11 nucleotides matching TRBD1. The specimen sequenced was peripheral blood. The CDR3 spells CASSTDRGHNSPLHF. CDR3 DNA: TGTGCCAGCAGTACGGACAGGGGGCATAATTCACCCCTCCACTTT. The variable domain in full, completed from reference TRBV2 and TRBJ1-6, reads EPEVTQTPSHQVTQMGQEVILRCVPISNHLYFYWYRQILGQKVEFLVSFYNNEISEKSEIFDDQFSVERPDGSNFTLKIRSTKLEDSAMYFCASSTDRGHNSPLHFGNGTRLTVT.